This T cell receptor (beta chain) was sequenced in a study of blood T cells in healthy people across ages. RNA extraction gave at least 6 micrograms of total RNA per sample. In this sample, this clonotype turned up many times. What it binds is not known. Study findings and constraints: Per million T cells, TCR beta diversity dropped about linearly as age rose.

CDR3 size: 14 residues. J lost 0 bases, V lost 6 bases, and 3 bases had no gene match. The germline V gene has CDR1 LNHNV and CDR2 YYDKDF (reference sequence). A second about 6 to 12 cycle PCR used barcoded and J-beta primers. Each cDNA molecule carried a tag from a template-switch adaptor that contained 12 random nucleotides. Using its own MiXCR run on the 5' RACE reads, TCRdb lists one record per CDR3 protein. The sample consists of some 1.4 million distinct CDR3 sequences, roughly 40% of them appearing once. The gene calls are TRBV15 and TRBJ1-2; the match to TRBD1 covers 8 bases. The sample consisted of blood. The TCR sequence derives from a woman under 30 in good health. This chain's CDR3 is CATRPGQANYGYTF. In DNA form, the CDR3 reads TGTGCCACCAGACCGGGACAGGCTAACTATGGCTACACCTTC.